This record concerns one T cell receptor (beta chain) sequence. What it recognizes is unknown. This entry is derived from a study of T cell repertoires in ileal Crohn's disease. Study summary: All patients had surgery for stricturing (about 60%) or penetrating (around 39%) disease. Study observations and caveats: Every patient over 26.8% clonality showed endoscopic recurrence. Active smokers at surgery had more clonal expansions than non-smokers.

Measured with immunoSEQ multiplex PCR; TCRdb has only the in-frame clones, and not every one. Of fewer than 6,500 clones in the sample, around 89% were seen once. The sorted cells were lamina propria lymphocytes from surgical specimens, first isolated by density gradient. Eligibility required adulthood, ileal or ileocolonic Crohn's disease and indicated ileocolonic resection. Sequenced: CD4+ T cells from ileum. The TCR was taken from an adult with Crohn's disease. Some clones in this sample may be carry-over from other donors' samples.

The DNA for the CDR3 is TGTGCCAGCAGCTTGGAGGGGCCGACGGGCGAGCAGTACTTC. This sequence encodes CASSLEGPTGEQYF. This rearrangement joins TRBV5-6 to TRBJ2-7; perhaps TRBD1 as D (5 bases). The germline V and J ends were trimmed by 0 bases and 6 bases, with 13 bases remaining between them. Germline V CDR1 and CDR2: SGHDT, YYEEEE. CDR3 length equals 14 residues. Combining the CDR3 with reference TRBV5-6 and TRBJ2-7 gives the whole variable domain DAGVTQSPTHLIKTRGQQVTLRCSPKSGHDTVSWYQQALGQGPQFIFQYYEEEERQRGNFPDRFSGHQFPNYSSELNVNALLLGDSALYLCASSLEGPTGEQYFGPGTRLTVT.